These 6 T cell receptor beta chains came from one sample sequenced in a study of PD-L1 blockade in urothelial cancer. Method: immunoSEQ multiplex PCR; TCRdb's copy keeps in-frame clones and lacks some. The table has 80,000 to 130,000 clones, about 91% seen once. Material: PBMCs, obtained around atezolizumab (anti-PD-L1) treatment. The source is a woman aged 80 or over with urothelial cancer.

The chain couples TRBV19 to TRBJ1-5; the match to TRBD1 covers 12 bases. The trim removed 7 bases at V and 6 bases at J, leaving 4 bases unmatched. CDR1 is LNHDA, CDR2 SQIVND, per germline (reference sequence). The CDR3 loop spans 14 amino acids. In DNA, the CDR3 is TGTGCCAGTATGGGACAGGGGGCGGGTCAGCCCCAGCATTTT. It codes for CASMGQGAGQPQHF.

This chain connects TRBV19 to TRBJ1-5, with D uncertain. The germline V gene encodes CDR1 LNHDA and CDR2 SQIVND (reference sequence). Trimming shortened V by 3 bases and J by 6 bases, and 6 bases separated the two germline ends. CDR3 length: 12 amino acids. DNA of the CDR3: TGTGCCAGTAGTATTGGAGGTCAGCCCCAGCATTTT. The encoded protein is CASSIGGQPQHF.

CDR3 sequence (DNA): TGTGCCAGCAGTACACGGGACAGGCAGCCCGGTCAGCCCCAGCATTTT. Residues: CASSTRDRQPGQPQHF. The chain carries TRBV28 and TRBJ1-5, with 8 bases lining up with TRBD1. The CDR3 covers 16 residues. V was clipped by 5 bases and J by 6 bases; unmatched bases: 12. Germline V gene sequence: CDR1 MDHEN, CDR2 SYDVKM. The full variable domain, with the rest looked up from reference TRBV28 and TRBJ1-5, is DVKVTQSSRYLVKRTGEKVFLECVQDMDHENMFWYRQDPGLGLRLIYFSYDVKMKEKGDIPEGYSVSREKKERFSLILESASTNQTSMYLCASSTRDRQPGQPQHFGDGTRLSIL.

The gene calls are TRBV11-2 and TRBJ2-1; D is possibly TRBD2 (5 bases). Trimming pared 1 base from V and 6 bases from J, leaving 10 bases between. Germline CDR1 is SGHAT and CDR2 is FQNNGV. CDR3 length: 14 residues. The DNA for the CDR3 is TGTGCCAGCAGCTTAGCTAGCTGGTCCAATGAGCAGTTCTTC. It is translated as CASSLASWSNEQFF.

The V call is TRBV7-8, the J call TRBJ1-2; D gene unclear. The CDR3 is 13 residues long. Germline-derived CDR1 and CDR2 are SGHVS and FQNEAQ. Trimming took 5 bases from V and 2 from J, leaving 9 bases between them. CDR3 sequence (DNA): TGTGCCAGCAGCCCTGCAGTGAACTATGGCTACACCTTC. It specifies CASSPAVNYGYTF.

This sequence joins TRBV5-4 and TRBJ2-5; TRBD2 matches at 8 bases. This CDR3 has 14 residues. Trimming cost V 4 bases and J 5 bases; bases outside gene matches: 7. Germline CDR1 SGHNT, CDR2 YYREEE (reference sequence). The CDR3 sequence: CASSTQREWETQYF. The DNA of the CDR3 is TGTGCCAGCAGCACACAGCGGGAGTGGGAGACCCAGTACTTC. The full variable domain, with the rest looked up from reference TRBV5-4 and TRBJ2-5, is ETGVTQSPTHLIKTRGQQVTLRCSSQSGHNTVSWYQQALGQGPQFIFQYYREEENGRGNFPPRFSGLQFPNYSSELNVNALELDDSALYLCASSTQREWETQYFGPGTRLLVL.